This T cell receptor beta chain was found in a study of shared clonotypes between healthy human individuals. Libraries were prepared by immunoSEQ multiplex PCR; TCRdb keeps only in-frame clonotypes and omits some of them. The data show more than 1,200,000 clones, 98% seen once. V lost 1 base and J lost 1, with 10 bases in between. CDR3 length equals 15 residues. CDR1 and CDR2 (germline): SEHNR, FQNEAQ (reference sequence). The chain couples TRBV7-9 to TRBJ1-1; D not resolved. Sequencing was performed on naive CD4+ T cells sorted from blood. This sample's subset: CD45RA+ positively selected. The receptor's source is a man aged 25 to 40 in good health. The CDR3 reads CASSLELSRNTEAFF. The DNA of the CDR3 is TGTGCCAGCAGCTTAGAGCTGAGTAGGAACACTGAAGCTTTCTTT.